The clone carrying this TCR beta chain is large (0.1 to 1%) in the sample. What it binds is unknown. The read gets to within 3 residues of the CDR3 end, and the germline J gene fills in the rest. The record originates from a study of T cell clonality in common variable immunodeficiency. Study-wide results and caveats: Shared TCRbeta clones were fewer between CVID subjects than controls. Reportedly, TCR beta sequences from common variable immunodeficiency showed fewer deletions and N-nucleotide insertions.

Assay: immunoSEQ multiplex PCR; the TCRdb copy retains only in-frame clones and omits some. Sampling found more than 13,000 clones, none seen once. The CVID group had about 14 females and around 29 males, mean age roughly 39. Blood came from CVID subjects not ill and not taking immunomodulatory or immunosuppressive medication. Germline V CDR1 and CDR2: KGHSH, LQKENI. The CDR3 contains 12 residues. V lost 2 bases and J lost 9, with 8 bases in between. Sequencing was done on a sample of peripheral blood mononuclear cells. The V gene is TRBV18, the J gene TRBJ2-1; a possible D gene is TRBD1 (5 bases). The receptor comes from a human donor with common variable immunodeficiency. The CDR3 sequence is CASSPGGAEQFF. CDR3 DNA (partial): TGTGCCAGCTCACCAGGTGGGGCTGAG.